The clone carrying this T cell receptor beta chain has a count of ten or more. Its antigen remains unidentified. This CDR3 is 16 amino acids long. The trim removed 7 bases at V and 4 bases at J, leaving 14 bases unmatched. Germline V gene sequence: CDR1 SEHNR, CDR2 FQNEAQ (reference sequence). These data are taken from a study of T-cell reconstitution after alpha-beta-depleted transplantation in children. Overall study findings and caveats: T-cell numbers and diversity one year post-transplant derived largely from freshly generated T cells.

Researchers prepared the TCRbeta library using unique molecular identifiers, the study reports. TCRdb processed the PCR reads anew with MiXCR; each CDR3 protein has one entry. In the table there are approximately 490,000 distinct CDR3 sequences, roughly a tenth of which are singletons. The chain uses TRBV7-9 and TRBJ1-2; 8 bases are shared with TRBD1. The clonotype comes from a child between 2 and 9 years old with inherited bone marrow failure, due to receive a stem cell transplant. The sample was PBMCs, taken before TCRalphabeta/CD19-depleted stem cell transplant. The CDR3 loop reads CASTGQGNALSYGYTF. The CDR3, as DNA: TGTGCCAGCACCGGACAGGGTAATGCTCTCAGCTATGGCTACACCTTC.